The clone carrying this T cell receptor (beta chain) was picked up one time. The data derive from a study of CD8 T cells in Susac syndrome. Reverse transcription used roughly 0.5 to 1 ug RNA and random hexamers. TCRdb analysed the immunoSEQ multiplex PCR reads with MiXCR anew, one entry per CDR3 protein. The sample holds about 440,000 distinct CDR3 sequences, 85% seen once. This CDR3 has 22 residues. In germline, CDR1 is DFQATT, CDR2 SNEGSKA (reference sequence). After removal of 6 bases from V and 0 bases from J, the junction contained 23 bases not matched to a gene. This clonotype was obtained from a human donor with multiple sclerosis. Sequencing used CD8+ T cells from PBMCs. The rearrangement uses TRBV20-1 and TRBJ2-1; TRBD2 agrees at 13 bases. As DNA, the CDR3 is TGCAGTGCCACTCCGGGACTAGCGGGGAACAGACCTACTCGGAGCTCCTACAATGAGCAGTTCTTC. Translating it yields CSATPGLAGNRPTRSSYNEQFF.